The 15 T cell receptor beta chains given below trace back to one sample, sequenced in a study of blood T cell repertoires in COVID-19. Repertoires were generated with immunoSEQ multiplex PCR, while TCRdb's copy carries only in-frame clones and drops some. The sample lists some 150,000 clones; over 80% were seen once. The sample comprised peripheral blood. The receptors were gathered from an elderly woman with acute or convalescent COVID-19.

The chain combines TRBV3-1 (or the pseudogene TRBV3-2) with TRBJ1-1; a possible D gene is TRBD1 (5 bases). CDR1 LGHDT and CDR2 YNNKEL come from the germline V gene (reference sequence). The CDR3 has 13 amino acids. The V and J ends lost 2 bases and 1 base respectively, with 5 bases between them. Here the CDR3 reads CASSQTGNTEAFF. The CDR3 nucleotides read TGTGCCAGCAGCCAAACAGGGAACACTGAAGCTTTCTTT.

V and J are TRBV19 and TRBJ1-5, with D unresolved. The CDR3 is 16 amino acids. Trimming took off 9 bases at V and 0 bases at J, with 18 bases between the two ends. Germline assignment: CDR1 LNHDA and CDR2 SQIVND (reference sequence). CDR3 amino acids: CASQLIGGTSNQPQHF. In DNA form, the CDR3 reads TGTGCCAGCCAACTGATCGGCGGAACTAGCAATCAGCCCCAGCATTTT.

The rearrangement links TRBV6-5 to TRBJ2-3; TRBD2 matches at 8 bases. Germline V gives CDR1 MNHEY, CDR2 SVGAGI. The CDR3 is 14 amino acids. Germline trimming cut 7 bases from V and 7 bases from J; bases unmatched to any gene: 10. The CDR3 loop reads CASTPGLAQHTQYF. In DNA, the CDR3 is TGTGCCAGCACCCCCGGACTAGCTCAACATACGCAGTATTTT.

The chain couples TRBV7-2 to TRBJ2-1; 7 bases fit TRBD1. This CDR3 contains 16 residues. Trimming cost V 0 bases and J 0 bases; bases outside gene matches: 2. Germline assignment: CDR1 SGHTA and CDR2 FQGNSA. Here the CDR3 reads CASSLAGQVSYNEQFF. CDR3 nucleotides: TGTGCCAGCAGCTTAGCAGGACAGGTCTCCTACAATGAGCAGTTCTTC.

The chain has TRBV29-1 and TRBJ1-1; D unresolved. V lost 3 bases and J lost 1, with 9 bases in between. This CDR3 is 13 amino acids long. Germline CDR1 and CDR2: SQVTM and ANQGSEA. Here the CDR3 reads CSVEVGQNTEAFF. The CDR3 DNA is TGCAGCGTTGAGGTGGGCCAGAACACTGAAGCTTTCTTT.

This CDR3 reads CASSTDGASNQPQHF. For the CDR3, the DNA is TGCGCCAGCAGCACCGACGGAGCTAGCAATCAGCCCCAGCATTTT. The chain links TRBV5-1 to TRBJ1-5; D uncertain. With 4 bases removed from V and 0 bases from J, the gap between germline ends came to 11 bases. The CDR3 has 15 amino acids. From germline, CDR1 is SGHRS and CDR2 YFSETQ. The variable domain in full, with the rest retrieved from reference TRBV5-1 and TRBJ1-5, is KAGVTQTPRYLIKTRGQQVTLSCSPISGHRSVSWYQQTPGQGLQFLFEYFSETQRNKGNFPGRFSGRQFSNSRSEMNVSTLELGDSALYLCASSTDGASNQPQHFGDGTRLSIL.

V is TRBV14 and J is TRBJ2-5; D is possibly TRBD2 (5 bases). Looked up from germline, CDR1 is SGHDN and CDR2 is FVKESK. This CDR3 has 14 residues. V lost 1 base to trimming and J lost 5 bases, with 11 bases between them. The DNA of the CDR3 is TGTGCCAGCAGCCAAGGAGCCGGCGGGGAGACCCAGTACTTC. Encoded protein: CASSQGAGGETQYF.

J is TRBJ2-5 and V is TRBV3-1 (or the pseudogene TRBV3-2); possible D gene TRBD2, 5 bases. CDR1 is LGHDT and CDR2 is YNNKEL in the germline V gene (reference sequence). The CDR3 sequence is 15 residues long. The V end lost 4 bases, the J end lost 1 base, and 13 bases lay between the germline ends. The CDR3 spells CASSPNSGIQETQYF. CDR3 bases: TGTGCCAGCAGCCCAAATTCCGGGATCCAAGAGACCCAGTACTTC.

This CDR3 is CASSLYTGADSPLHF. CDR3 nucleotide sequence: TGTGCCAGCAGCTTGTATACGGGTGCGGATTCACCCCTCCACTTT. The rearrangement joins TRBV5-4 to TRBJ1-6; no clear D gene. This CDR3 has 15 amino acids. Germline CDR1 is SGHNT and CDR2 is YYREEE (reference sequence). With 1 base removed from V and 8 bases from J, the gap between germline ends came to 13 bases.

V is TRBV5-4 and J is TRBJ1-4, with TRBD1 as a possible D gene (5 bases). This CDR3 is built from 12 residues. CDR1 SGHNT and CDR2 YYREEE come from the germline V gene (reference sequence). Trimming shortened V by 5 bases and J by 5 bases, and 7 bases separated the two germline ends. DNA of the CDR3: TGTGCCAGCAGTCGGGGGAATGAAAAACTGTTTTTT. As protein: CASSRGNEKLFF.

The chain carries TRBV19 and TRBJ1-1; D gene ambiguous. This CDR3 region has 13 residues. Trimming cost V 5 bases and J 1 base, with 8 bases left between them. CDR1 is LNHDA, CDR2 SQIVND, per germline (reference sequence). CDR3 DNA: TGTGCCAGTAGTGGGCTTGGGAACACTGAAGCTTTCTTT. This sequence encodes CASSGLGNTEAFF.

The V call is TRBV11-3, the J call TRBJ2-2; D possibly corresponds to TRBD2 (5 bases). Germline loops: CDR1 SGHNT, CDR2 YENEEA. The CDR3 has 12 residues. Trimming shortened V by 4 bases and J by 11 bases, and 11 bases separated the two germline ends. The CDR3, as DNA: TGTGCCAGCAGCTCAGACACGGGAGAGCTGTTTTTT. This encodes CASSSDTGELFF.

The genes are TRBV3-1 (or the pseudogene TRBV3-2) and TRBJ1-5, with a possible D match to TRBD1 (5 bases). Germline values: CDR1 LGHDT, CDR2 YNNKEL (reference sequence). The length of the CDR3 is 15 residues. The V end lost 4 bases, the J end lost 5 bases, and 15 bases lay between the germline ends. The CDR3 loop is CASSLGPGLYQPQHF. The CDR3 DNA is TGTGCCAGCAGCCTGGGGCCAGGGCTCTATCAGCCCCAGCATTTT.

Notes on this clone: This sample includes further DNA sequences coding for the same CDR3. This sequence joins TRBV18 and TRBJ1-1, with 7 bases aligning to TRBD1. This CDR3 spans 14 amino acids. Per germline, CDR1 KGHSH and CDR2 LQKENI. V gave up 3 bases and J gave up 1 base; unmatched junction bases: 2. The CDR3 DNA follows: TGTGCCAGCTCACCGGGACAGCCGAACACTGAAGCTTTCTTT. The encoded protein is CASSPGQPNTEAFF. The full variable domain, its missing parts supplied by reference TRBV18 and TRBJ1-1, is NAGVMQNPRHLVRRRGQEARLRCSPMKGHSHVYWYRQLPEEGLKFMVYLQKENIIDESGMPKERFSAEFPKEGPSILRIQQVVRGDSAAYFCASSPGQPNTEAFFGQGTRLTVV.

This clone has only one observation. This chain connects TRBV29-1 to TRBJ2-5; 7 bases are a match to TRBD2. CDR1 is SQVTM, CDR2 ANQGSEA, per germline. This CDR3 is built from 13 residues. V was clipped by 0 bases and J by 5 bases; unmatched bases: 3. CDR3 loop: CSVEEGGRETQYF. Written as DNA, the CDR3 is TGCAGCGTTGAAGAGGGGGGGAGGGAGACCCAGTACTTC.